This T cell receptor (beta chain) was sequenced during a study of tumor-infiltrating lymphocytes in primary liver carcinoma. The roughly 18-32 mg bulk tissue piece was not sorted before simultaneous RNA and DNA extraction. Germline V gene sequence: CDR1 SGHAT, CDR2 FQDESV (reference sequence). V dropped 11 bases and J dropped 7 bases, with 30 bases sitting between them. The CDR3 has 17 residues. Starting material of about 480 ng total RNA yielded TCR beta cDNA via a constant-region primer. Employing slightly modified ARM-PCR, three nested multiplex PCR rounds were run, and these gave rise to the TCR beta libraries. Each of the first two PCR rounds ran approximately 9 cycles with TRBV1-TRBV30 forward and C-beta reverse primers. TCRdb re-derived calls from the multiplex PCR reads in MiXCR, one entry per CDR3 protein. The sample yields fewer than 75,000 distinct CDR3 sequences, about 71% seen once.

The sequenced material came from liver tumor tissue from sampling region 4. Sample subset: tumor region T4, right-lateral pole. The TCR comes from a man aged 35 to 55 with primary liver carcinoma and hepatitis B virus infection. J is TRBJ2-1 and V is TRBV11-1; tentatively, D is TRBD2 (5 bases). CDR3 nucleotide sequence: TGTGCCGGCAACTCAAACGGGATTAGCAGGTTGTTTAATGAGCAGTTCTTC. This encodes CAGNSNGISRLFNEQFF.